The 22 T cell receptor beta chains presented below share a single source sample, sequenced in a study of regulatory T cells in long-lasting Graves disease. As to time point: newly diagnosed GD, antithyroid drugs for less than 3 months. RNA isolated from PBMCs was used to make the TCR library. For TCR beta, libraries came from iRepertoire HTBI primers and Arm-PCR of CDR3 regions. MiXCR, run by TCRdb on the multiplex PCR reads, gives a single entry per CDR3 protein. Of approximately 230,000 distinct CDR3 sequences listed, 18% are singletons. The source was peripheral blood mononuclear cells (PBMCs), collected at new diagnosis, from a patient treated with antithyroid drugs. These receptors originate from a female donor with Graves disease.

There are many counts of this clonotype. This chain uses TRBV29-1 with TRBJ2-1; TRBD2 matches 8 bases. The CDR3 has 13 residues. V trimming: 7 bases; J trimming: 5 bases; junction bases outside the gene matches: 7. Germline V CDR1 and CDR2: SQVTM, ANQGSEA. The CDR3 DNA follows: TGCAGCGCCGCCACTAGCGGCCACAATGAGCAGTTCTTC. This translates into CSAATSGHNEQFF.

With respect to this clonotype: A far more abundant clone sits one base away, making this likely a read error. The chain recombines TRBV7-2 with TRBJ2-2, with D perhaps TRBD1 or TRBD2 (5 bases each). The CDR3 covers 16 residues. Germline V CDR1 and CDR2: SGHTA, FQGNSA. V shed 4 bases and J shed 4 bases, with 16 bases lying between them. DNA of the CDR3: TGTGCCAGCAGCTCTTTGAGCGCGAGGGGCACCGGGGAGCTGTTTTTT. Its translation: CASSSLSARGTGELFF.

This clonotype was counted many times. V and J are TRBV7-3 and TRBJ2-5; D may be TRBD2 (5 bases). The CDR3 totals 13 residues. Deletions cut 2 bases from V and 5 bases from J, with 9 bases between. The germline CDR1 and CDR2 sequences are SGHTA and FQGTGA. The CDR3 sequence: CASSLGRRETQYF. CDR3 DNA sequence: TGTGCCAGCAGCTTAGGACGGAGGGAGACCCAGTACTTC.

The V gene is TRBV6-2 or TRBV6-3, the J gene TRBJ2-7; TRBD2 aligns across 7 bases. CDR3 length equals 14 residues. The V gene's germline CDR1 is MNHEY and CDR2 SVGEGT. After removal of 11 bases from V and 1 base from J, the junction contained 11 bases not matched to a gene. The CDR3 DNA reads as TGTGCCGCACGGGGGGAGGCCCGGTCCTACGAGCAGTACTTC. Its protein product is CAARGEARSYEQYF.

The CDR3 loop is CASSLTYGGQSPLHF. DNA for the CDR3: TGTGCCAGCAGCCTAACCTACGGGGGGCAATCACCCCTCCACTTT. The chain employs TRBV7-2 and TRBJ1-6; D perhaps matches TRBD1 (6 bases). Germline V gives CDR1 SGHTA, CDR2 FQGNSA. This CDR3 is 15 amino acids long. V gave up 5 bases and J gave up 10 bases, with 18 bases separating them. The full variable domain, its missing parts supplied by reference TRBV7-2 and TRBJ1-6, is GAGVSQSPSNKVTEKGKDVELRCDPISGHTALYWYRQSLGQGLEFLIYFQGNSAPDKSGLPSDRFSAERTGGSVSTLTIQRTQQEDSAVYLCASSLTYGGQSPLHFGNGTRLTVT.

This clonotype was counted only a few times. A much larger clone lies one base from this, so it may be a read error. This chain joins TRBV7-9 and TRBJ2-7; possible D gene TRBD2, 7 bases. Germline V CDR1 and CDR2: SEHNR, FQNEAQ (reference sequence). Trimming removed 1 base from V and 6 bases from J, with 13 bases in between. CDR3 length equals 14 residues. CDR3 sequence: CASSLEGGGCEQYF. CDR3 in DNA: TGTGCCAGCAGCTTAGAGGGGGGGGGTTGCGAGCAGTACTTC.

In this sample, this clonotype turned up many times. The genes are TRBV19 and TRBJ2-5; 7 bases are a match to TRBD2. V shed 6 bases and J 2 bases; nucleotides not matched to a gene: 3. The CDR3 spans 13 residues. Germline values: CDR1 LNHDA, CDR2 SQIVND (reference sequence). The CDR3 coding sequence is TGTGCCAGTAGAAACGGGGGGCAAGAGACCCAGTACTTC. Protein sequence: CASRNGGQETQYF.

This clonotype occurred many times. The DNA for the CDR3 is TGTGCCAGCAGCTGGGTAGCGGGAGGGATCACAGATACGCAGTATTTT. This encodes CASSWVAGGITDTQYF. This chain joins TRBV5-5 and TRBJ2-3; 11 bases agree with TRBD2. The J segment lost 2 bases and the V segment lost 3 bases, leaving 5 bases of the junction unmatched. Germline CDR1 reads SGHKS; CDR2 reads YYEKEE (reference sequence). This CDR3 is 16 amino acids long.

This clonotype was recorded at least ten times. V usage is TRBV6-1 and J usage is TRBJ1-2; tentative D call: TRBD1 (5 bases). Trimming removed 3 bases from V and 3 bases from J, with 8 bases in between. The CDR3 is made up of 13 amino acids. Germline lookup yields CDR1 MNHNS and CDR2 SASEGT. For the CDR3, the DNA is TGTGCCAGCAGTGAGACAGAAGACTATGGCTACACCTTC. Translated, it gives CASSETEDYGYTF.

This clonotype was recorded at least ten times. The gene calls are TRBV20-1 and TRBJ1-2; 7 bases map to TRBD1. Germline assignment: CDR1 DFQATT and CDR2 SNEGSKA (reference sequence). This CDR3 is 14 amino acids long. Germline trimming cut 0 bases from V and 5 bases from J; bases unmatched to any gene: 6. The DNA of the CDR3 is TGCAGTGCTAGAGATGGGCACAGGGGATATGGCTACACCTTC. This sequence encodes CSARDGHRGYGYTF.

A few counts support this clonotype. This sequence joins TRBV5-1 and TRBJ2-3, with 11 bases lining up with TRBD2. The length of the CDR3 is 15 residues. Germline loops: CDR1 SGHRS, CDR2 YFSETQ. The V and J ends lost 4 bases and 5 bases, in that order; junction bases with no gene match: 6. The CDR3 bases are TGCGCCAGCAGCCTAACACTAGCGGGAGAAGATACGCAGTATTTT. Protein sequence: CASSLTLAGEDTQYF.

This clonotype has at least ten counts. The CDR3 DNA is TGCAGTGCTAGAGATCGTAGGGGGGGAGGTCAGCCCCAGCATTTT. As protein: CSARDRRGGGQPQHF. This chain links TRBV20-1 with TRBJ1-5; tentatively, D is TRBD1 (6 bases). Trimming cost V 0 bases and J 6 bases, with 15 bases left between them. The CDR3 sequence is 15 residues long. CDR1 and CDR2 from the germline V gene are DFQATT and SNEGSKA (reference sequence).

This clonotype was seen a few times. V gene TRBV6-4 combines with J gene TRBJ1-1; D is unresolved. The ends were cut back, 0 bases at V and 11 bases at J, with 13 bases in the middle. This CDR3 region has 13 residues. CDR1 MRHNA and CDR2 SNTAGT come from the germline V gene. CDR3 loop: CASSDSDGEGAFF. CDR3 in DNA: TGTGCCAGCAGTGACTCGGATGGCGAGGGCGCTTTCTTT.

This clonotype was counted a few times. This rearrangement joins TRBV6-2 or TRBV6-3 to TRBJ2-7; no clear D. CDR3 length: 14 amino acids. The V gene lost 0 bases and the J gene lost 6 bases, with 12 bases spanning the gap. The germline CDR1 and CDR2 sequences are MNHEY and SVGEGT. The DNA for the CDR3 is TGTGCCAGCAGTTACTCCAGGACCGGGCTCGAGCAGTACTTC. Its translation is CASSYSRTGLEQYF.

This clonotype has ten or more counts. The gene calls are TRBV11-2 and TRBJ1-1; no firm D call. The V and J ends lost 3 bases and 7 bases respectively, with 15 bases between them. CDR1 and CDR2 (germline): SGHAT, FQNNGV. The CDR3 loop spans 14 amino acids. The CDR3 DNA reads TGTGCCAGCAGCTTCCCGAGGACGGATCATGAAGCTTTCTTT. Translation gives CASSFPRTDHEAFF. The full variable domain, completed using reference TRBV11-2 and TRBJ1-1, is EAGVAQSPRYKIIEKRQSVAFWCNPISGHATLYWYQQILGQGPKLLIQFQNNGVVDDSQLPKDRFSAERLKGVDSTLKIQPAKLEDSAVYLCASSFPRTDHEAFFGQGTRLTVV.

This clonotype was counted ten times or more. This chain connects TRBV2 to TRBJ2-3, with unresolved D. The CDR3 spans 12 residues. V gave up 8 bases and J gave up 0 bases, with 6 bases separating them. Germline assignment: CDR1 SNHLY and CDR2 FYNNEI. The CDR3: CASSVSTDTQYF. DNA of the CDR3: TGTGCCAGCTCCGTCAGCACAGATACGCAGTATTTT. The variable domain in full, completed from reference TRBV2 and TRBJ2-3, reads EPEVTQTPSHQVTQMGQEVILRCVPISNHLYFYWYRQILGQKVEFLVSFYNNEISEKSEIFDDQFSVERPDGSNFTLKIRSTKLEDSAMYFCASSVSTDTQYFGPGTRLTVL.

This clonotype was recorded many times. V is TRBV11-2 and J is TRBJ2-7, with 11 nucleotides matching TRBD2. Germline V CDR1 and CDR2: SGHAT, FQNNGV. V was pared by 5 bases and J by 4 bases, with 19 bases of the junction left unmatched. This CDR3 region has 19 residues. The CDR3 DNA reads as TGTGCCAGCAGCGCACCTCCGGTGGGACTAGCGGTCTCCTATTACGAGCAGTACTTC. Protein product: CASSAPPVGLAVSYYEQYF.

Ten or more counts support this clonotype. The chain employs TRBV5-1 and TRBJ2-7; D is possibly TRBD2 (5 bases). Germline values: CDR1 SGHRS, CDR2 YFSETQ. V was shortened by 4 bases and J by 3 bases, with 8 bases between the two germline ends. The CDR3 sequence is 12 residues long. The CDR3 protein is CASSPGNYEQYF. The CDR3 DNA reads as TGCGCCAGCAGCCCGGGGAACTACGAGCAGTACTTC.

This sequence joins TRBV19 and TRBJ2-3; the D gene is possibly TRBD2 (6 bases). The V gene lost 6 bases and the J gene lost 1 base, with 14 bases spanning the gap. There are 15 residues in the CDR3. Germline V gene lookup returns CDR1 LNHDA and CDR2 SQIVND (reference sequence). The CDR3 is CASSLGGGGTDTQYF. CDR3 sequence (DNA): TGTGCCAGTAGCCTGGGAGGCGGGGGCACAGATACGCAGTATTTT.

This clonotype came up many times. The rearrangement uses TRBV9 and TRBJ2-3, with a tentative D call TRBD2 (5 bases). The CDR3 contains 14 residues. CDR1 and CDR2 (germline): SGDLS, YYNGEE. Trimming removed 1 base at V and 0 bases at J, with 6 bases between. In DNA, the CDR3 is TGTGCCAGCAGCGTACGCGGGAGCACAGATACGCAGTATTTT. It is translated as CASSVRGSTDTQYF.

This clonotype came up many times. The chain employs TRBV7-2 and TRBJ2-5; TRBD1 agrees at 8 bases. Germline CDR1 reads SGHTA; CDR2 reads FQGNSA. The CDR3 sequence is 15 residues long. V was clipped by 1 base and J by 3 bases; unmatched bases: 4. The CDR3 coding sequence is TGTGCCAGCAGCTTAGTGGGACAGGCCAAAGAGACCCAGTACTTC. Protein sequence: CASSLVGQAKETQYF.

This clonotype was observed many times. This sequence joins TRBV12-3 or TRBV12-4 and TRBJ2-3, with D possibly TRBD1 on 6 matching bases. V lost 2 bases, J lost 0 bases, and 12 bases lay in between. This CDR3 is 16 amino acids long. CDR3 region: CASSLLPRGSTDTQYF. CDR3 nucleotides: TGTGCCAGCAGTTTACTACCCAGGGGAAGCACAGATACGCAGTATTTT.